The clone carrying this TCR beta chain was observed a single time. Assay: immunoSEQ multiplex PCR; the TCRdb copy retains only in-frame clones and omits some. The repertoire holds about 46,000 clones, about four fifths seen once, with 0.35% to 0.45% in the top ten. The entry originates in a study of fetal regulatory T cell absence and autoimmunity. V shed 3 bases and J 1 base; nucleotides not matched to a gene: 10. This CDR3 spans 19 amino acids. Germline assignment: CDR1 SNHLY and CDR2 FYNNEI. Sequencing was performed on cord blood. The genes are TRBV2 and TRBJ2-2, with 11 bases fitting TRBD2. This clonotype was sampled from a newborn boy with IPEX syndrome. This CDR3 reads CASSDLRTSGPENTGELFF. The DNA of the CDR3 is TGTGCCAGCAGTGACCTCCGGACTAGCGGGCCGGAGAACACCGGGGAGCTGTTTTTT.